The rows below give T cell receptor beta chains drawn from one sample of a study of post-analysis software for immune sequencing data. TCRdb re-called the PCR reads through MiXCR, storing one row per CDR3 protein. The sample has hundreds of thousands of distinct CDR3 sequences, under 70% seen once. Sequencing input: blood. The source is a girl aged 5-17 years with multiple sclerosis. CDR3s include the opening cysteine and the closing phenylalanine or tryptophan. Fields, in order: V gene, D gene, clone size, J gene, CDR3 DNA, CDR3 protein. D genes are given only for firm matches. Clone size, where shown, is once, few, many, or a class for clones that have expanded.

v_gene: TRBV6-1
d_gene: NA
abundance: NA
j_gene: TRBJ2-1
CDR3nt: TGTGCCAGCACCCTAGATCATGAGCAGTTCTTC
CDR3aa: CASTLDHEQFF

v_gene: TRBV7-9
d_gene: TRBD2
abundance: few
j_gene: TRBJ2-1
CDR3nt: TGTGCCAGCAGCTTAATTCGGGGGGTCTACAATGAGCAGTTCTTC
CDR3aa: CASSLIRGVYNEQFF

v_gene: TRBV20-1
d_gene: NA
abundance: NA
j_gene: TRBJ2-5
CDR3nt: TGCAGTGCTCGTCTTGACCCACACCTCTACGACCAGTACTTC
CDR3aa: CSARLDPHLYDQYF

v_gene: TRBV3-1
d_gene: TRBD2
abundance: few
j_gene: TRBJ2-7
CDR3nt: TGTGCCAGCAGCGGACTAGCGGCTTACGAGCAGTACTTC
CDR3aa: CASSGLAAYEQYF

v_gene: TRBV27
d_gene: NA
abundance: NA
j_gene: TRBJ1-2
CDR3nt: TGTGCCAGCAGCGGAAACAGGGTTGGCTACACCTTC
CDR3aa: CASSGNRVGYTF

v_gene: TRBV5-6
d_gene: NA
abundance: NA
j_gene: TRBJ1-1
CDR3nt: TGTGCCAGCAGCTGGGGGATCTGGGGGACTGAAGCTTTCTTT
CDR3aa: CASSWGIWGTEAFF

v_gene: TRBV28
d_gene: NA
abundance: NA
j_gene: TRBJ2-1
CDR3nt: TGTGCCAGCAGTTTAACGGAGGGACAGCCGCGATACAATGAGCAGTTCTTC
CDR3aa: CASSLTEGQPRYNEQFF

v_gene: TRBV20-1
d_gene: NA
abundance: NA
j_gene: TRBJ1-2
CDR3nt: TGCAGTGCTAGAGAGACCGCGGGTGGCTACACCTTC
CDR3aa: CSARETAGGYTF

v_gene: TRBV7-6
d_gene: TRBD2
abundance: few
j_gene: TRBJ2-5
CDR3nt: TGTGCCAGCAGCGCAACTAGCGGGAGGCCCTGGACGCAAGAGACCCAGTACTTC
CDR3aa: CASSATSGRPWTQETQYF

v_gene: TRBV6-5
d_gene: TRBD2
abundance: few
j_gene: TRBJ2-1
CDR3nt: TGTGCCACTGGGGAGGGACTTTACAATGAGCAGTTCTTC
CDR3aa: CATGEGLYNEQFF

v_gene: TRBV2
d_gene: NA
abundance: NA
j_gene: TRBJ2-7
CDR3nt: TGTGCCAGCAGGTCGCCGGGGTTTGACGAGCAGTACTTC
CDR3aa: CASRSPGFDEQYF

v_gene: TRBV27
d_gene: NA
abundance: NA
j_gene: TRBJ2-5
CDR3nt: TGTGCCAGCAGTCCGAGATTGGGGGGAGGAGAGACCCAGTACTTC
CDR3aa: CASSPRLGGGETQYF

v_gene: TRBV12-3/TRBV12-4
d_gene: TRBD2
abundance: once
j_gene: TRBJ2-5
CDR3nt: TGTGCCAGCAGTTCCGGGACTAGCGGGAGTATTGAAGAGACCCAGTACTTC
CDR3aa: CASSSGTSGSIEETQYF

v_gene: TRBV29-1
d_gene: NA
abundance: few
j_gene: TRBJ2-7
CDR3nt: TGCAGCGTTGCCAGAGGGAACTACGAGCAGTACTTC
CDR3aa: CSVARGNYEQYF

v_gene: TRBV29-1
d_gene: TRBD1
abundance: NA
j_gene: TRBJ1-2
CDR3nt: TGCAGCGTTGATGGCCAGGGGGATGGCTACACCTTC
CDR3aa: CSVDGQGDGYTF

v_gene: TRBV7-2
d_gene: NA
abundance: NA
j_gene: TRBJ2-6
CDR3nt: TGTGCCAGCAGCTTAGCGGTCCTATCTGGGGCCAACGTCCTGACTTTC
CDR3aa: CASSLAVLSGANVLTF

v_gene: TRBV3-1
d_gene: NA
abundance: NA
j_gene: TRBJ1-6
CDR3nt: TGTGCCAGCACTCCAAGTCGGTTGCAATCACCCCTCCACTTT
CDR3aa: CASTPSRLQSPLHF

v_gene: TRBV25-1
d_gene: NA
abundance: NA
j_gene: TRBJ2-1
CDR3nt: TGTGCCAGCAGTGAATCGGTTGCGGGGAACTCCTACAATGAGCAGTTCTTC
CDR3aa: CASSESVAGNSYNEQFF

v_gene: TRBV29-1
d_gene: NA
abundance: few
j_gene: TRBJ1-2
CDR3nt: TGCAGCGCCTCGGGGGTCAACTATGGCTACACCTTC
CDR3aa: CSASGVNYGYTF

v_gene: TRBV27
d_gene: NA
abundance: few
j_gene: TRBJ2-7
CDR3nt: TGTGCCAGCAGTCCAGGATATGTAGACTACGAGCAGTACTTC
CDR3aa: CASSPGYVDYEQYF

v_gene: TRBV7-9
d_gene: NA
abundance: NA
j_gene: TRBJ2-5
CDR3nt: TGTGCCAGCAGCGGGTCGTATCCTGTTAAAGAGACCCAGTACTTC
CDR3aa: CASSGSYPVKETQYF

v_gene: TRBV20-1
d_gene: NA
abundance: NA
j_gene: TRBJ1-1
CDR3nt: TGCAGTGCTACTAGGACTGTGAACACTGAAGCTTTCTTT
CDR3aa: CSATRTVNTEAFF

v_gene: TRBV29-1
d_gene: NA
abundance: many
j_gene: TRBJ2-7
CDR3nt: TGCAGCGTTTCGTGGGACTCCACCTACGAGCAGTACTTC
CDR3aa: CSVSWDSTYEQYF

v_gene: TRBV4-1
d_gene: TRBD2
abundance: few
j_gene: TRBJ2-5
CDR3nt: TGCGCCAGCAGCCAAGCAGAGCGGGGTTGGGAGACCCAGTACTTC
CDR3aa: CASSQAERGWETQYF

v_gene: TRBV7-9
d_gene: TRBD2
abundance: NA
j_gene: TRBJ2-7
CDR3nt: TGTGCCAGCAGCTTACGTAGCGGGGGGGTAAACTACGAGCAGTACTTC
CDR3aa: CASSLRSGGVNYEQYF

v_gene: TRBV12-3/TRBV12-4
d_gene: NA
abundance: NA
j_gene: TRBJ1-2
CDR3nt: TGTGCCAGCACCTTTGGTTTGAGAGGGGGCTACACCTTC
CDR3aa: CASTFGLRGGYTF

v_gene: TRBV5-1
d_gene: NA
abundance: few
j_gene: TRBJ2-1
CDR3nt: TGCGCCAGCAGCTTGGGACTAGTCAACAATGAGCAGTTCTTC
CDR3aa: CASSLGLVNNEQFF

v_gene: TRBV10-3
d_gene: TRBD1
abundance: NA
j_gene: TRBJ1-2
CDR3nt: TGTGCCATCAGTGAGTCCCAAGGGGGCGGCTATGGCTACACCTTC
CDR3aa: CAISESQGGGYGYTF

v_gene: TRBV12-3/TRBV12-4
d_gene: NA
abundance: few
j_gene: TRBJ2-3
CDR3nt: TGTGCCAGCAGCCCCGGGTGGGGCACAGATACGCAGTATTTT
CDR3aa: CASSPGWGTDTQYF

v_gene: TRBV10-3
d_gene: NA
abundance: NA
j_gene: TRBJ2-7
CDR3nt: TGTGCCATCAGTGGTCCTCCTAAGACTGACTACGAGCAGTACTTC
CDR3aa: CAISGPPKTDYEQYF

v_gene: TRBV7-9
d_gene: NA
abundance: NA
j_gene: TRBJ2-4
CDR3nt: TGTGCCAGCAGCCAGACCCCGGGGGAGCAGTACTTC
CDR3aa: CASSQTPGEQYF

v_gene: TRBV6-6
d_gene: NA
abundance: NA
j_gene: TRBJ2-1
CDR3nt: TGTGCCAGCAGTTGGGGGACAAACCACAATGAGCAGTTCTTC
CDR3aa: CASSWGTNHNEQFF

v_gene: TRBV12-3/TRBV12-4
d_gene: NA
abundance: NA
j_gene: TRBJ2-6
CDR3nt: TGTGCCAGCAGCAAAATAAACTCTGGGGCCAACGTCCTGACTTTC
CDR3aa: CASSKINSGANVLTF

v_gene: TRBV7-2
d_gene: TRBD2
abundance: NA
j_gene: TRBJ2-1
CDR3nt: TGTGCCAGCAGCTTAGTCCAGCGGGAGGGCTATCGGTTCTTC
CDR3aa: CASSLVQREGYRFF

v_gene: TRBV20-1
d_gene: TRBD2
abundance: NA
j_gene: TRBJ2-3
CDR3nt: TGCAGTGCTAGACGGACTAGCGGGGGGGCGACAGATACGCAGTATTTT
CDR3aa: CSARRTSGGATDTQYF

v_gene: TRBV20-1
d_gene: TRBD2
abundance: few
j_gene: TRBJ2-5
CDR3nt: TGCAGTGCTAGAGGAGCGGGACAAGAGACCCAGTACTTC
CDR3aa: CSARGAGQETQYF

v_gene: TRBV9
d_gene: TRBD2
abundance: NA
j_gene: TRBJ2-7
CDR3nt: TGTGCCAGCAGCATCGCCCCGGGACTAGCTTACGAGCAGTACTTC
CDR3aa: CASSIAPGLAYEQYF

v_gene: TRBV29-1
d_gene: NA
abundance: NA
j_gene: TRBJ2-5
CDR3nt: TGCAGCGTTGGATACCTCATGAGGTATCCAGGGCGGGAGACCCAGTACTTC
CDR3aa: CSVGYLMRYPGRETQYF

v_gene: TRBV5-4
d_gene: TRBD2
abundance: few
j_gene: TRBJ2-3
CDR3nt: TGTGCCAGCAATAGCGGGGCCCCGCTCACAGATACGCAGTATTTT
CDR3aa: CASNSGAPLTDTQYF

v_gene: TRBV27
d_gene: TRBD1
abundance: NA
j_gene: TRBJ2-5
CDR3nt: TGTGCCAGCAGTCCGGGGACAGGGAAACAAGAGACCCAGTACTTC
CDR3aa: CASSPGTGKQETQYF

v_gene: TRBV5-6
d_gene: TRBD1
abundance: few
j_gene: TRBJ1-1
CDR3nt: TGTGCCAGCAGCGCCCCCGGACAGGGGGAAGGCACTGAAGCTTTCTTT
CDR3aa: CASSAPGQGEGTEAFF

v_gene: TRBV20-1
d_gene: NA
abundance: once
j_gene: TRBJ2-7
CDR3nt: TGCAGTACTAGAGATAAGGGAGTGTGGTCTCACGAGCAGTACTTC
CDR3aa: CSTRDKGVWSHEQYF

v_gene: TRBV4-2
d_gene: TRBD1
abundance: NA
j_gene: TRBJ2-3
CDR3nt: TGTGCCAGCAGCCGGGGACAGGGGGCAGGAGATACGCAGTATTTT
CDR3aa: CASSRGQGAGDTQYF

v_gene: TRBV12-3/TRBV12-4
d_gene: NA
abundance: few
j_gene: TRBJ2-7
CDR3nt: TGTGCCAGCAGTTTAGCGGGGCAAAGCTCCTACGAGCAGTACTTC
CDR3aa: CASSLAGQSSYEQYF

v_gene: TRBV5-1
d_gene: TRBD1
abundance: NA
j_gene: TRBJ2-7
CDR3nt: TGCGCCAGCAGCTTGGAGGGACAGAGCCACGAGCAGTACTTC
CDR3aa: CASSLEGQSHEQYF

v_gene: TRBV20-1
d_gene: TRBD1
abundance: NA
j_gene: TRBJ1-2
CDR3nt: TGCAGTGTAACAAGAGGGGGCGCTTCGGATGGCTACACCTTC
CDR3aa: CSVTRGGASDGYTF

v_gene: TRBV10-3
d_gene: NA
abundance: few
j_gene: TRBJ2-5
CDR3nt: TGTGCCATCAGTGAGCGGGACTCCCCAACCCAGTACTTC
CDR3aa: CAISERDSPTQYF

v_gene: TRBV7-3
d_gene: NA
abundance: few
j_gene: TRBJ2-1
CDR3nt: TGTGCCAGCAGCCCCGGGACGGGTTTAGATGAGCAGTTCTTC
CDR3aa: CASSPGTGLDEQFF

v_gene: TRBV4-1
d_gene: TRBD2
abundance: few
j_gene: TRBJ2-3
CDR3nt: TGCGCCAGCAGCCGTCCTCCGGGAGGTCATACAGATACGCAGTATTTT
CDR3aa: CASSRPPGGHTDTQYF

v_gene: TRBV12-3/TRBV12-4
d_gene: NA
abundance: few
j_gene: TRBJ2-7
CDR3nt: TGTGCCAGCAGTCCAGGAGGGGAGGCGAACTACGAGCAGTACTTC
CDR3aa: CASSPGGEANYEQYF

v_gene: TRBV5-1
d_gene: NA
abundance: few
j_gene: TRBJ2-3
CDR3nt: TGTGCCAGCAGCCCGCCTAGTGATACGCAGTATTTT
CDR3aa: CASSPPSDTQYF

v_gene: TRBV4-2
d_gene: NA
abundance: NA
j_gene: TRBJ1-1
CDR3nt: TGTGCCAGCAGCCAAGCTAGGGGGGGGACCCGACCACCGGAAGCTTTCTTT
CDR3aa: CASSQARGGTRPPEAFF

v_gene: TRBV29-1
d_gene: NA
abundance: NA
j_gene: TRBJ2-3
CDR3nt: TGCAGCGTTGAGGTCTGGCAGGGAGGTGCAGATACGCAGTATTTT
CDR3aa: CSVEVWQGGADTQYF

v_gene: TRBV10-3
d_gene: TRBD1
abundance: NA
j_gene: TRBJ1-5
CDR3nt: TGTGCCATCAGCGCCGGGACAGGGGGCATTCAGCCCCAGCATTTT
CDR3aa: CAISAGTGGIQPQHF

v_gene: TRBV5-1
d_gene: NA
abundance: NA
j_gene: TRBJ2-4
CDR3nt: TGCGCCAGCAGCTTGCGGCCGGAACGAAACATTCAGTACTTC
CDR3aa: CASSLRPERNIQYF

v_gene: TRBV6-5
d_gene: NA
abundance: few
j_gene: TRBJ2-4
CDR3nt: TGTGCCATCTATTCGACAGGGAGGGGGAACATTCAGTACTTC
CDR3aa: CAIYSTGRGNIQYF

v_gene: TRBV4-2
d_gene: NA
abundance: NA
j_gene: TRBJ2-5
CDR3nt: TGTGCCAGCAGCCAAGATTCCAGGGAACAAGAGACCCAGTACTTC
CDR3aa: CASSQDSREQETQYF

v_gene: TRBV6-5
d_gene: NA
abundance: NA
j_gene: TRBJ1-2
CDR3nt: TGTGCCAGCGGGTTGATAGACCGTGGCTACACCTTC
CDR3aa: CASGLIDRGYTF

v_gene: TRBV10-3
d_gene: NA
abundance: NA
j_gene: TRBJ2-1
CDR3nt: TGTGCCATCAGTAGGACAGATTCCTACGAGCAGTTCTTC
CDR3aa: CAISRTDSYEQFF

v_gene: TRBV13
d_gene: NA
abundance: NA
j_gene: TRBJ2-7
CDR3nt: TGTGCCAGCAGCTTAGGTCCATACCCCTCGACCCATTACGAGCAGTACTTC
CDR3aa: CASSLGPYPSTHYEQYF